A single T cell receptor (beta chain) is shown here with its context. The antigen is undetermined. These data come from a study of brain T cells in children with intractable seizures. General observations from the study: Only CDR3 sequence similarity suggested viral specificity, without known HCMV serostatus.

Here immunoSEQ multiplex PCR was the method, and the copy in TCRdb shows in-frame clones only, minus some. The repertoire holds tens of thousands of clones, 90% to 95% seen once, with around 22% in the top ten. Trimming cost V 4 bases and J 4 bases, with 17 bases left between them. CDR1 MNHEY and CDR2 SMNVEV come from the germline V gene (reference sequence). The CDR3 extends over 16 amino acids. The genes are TRBV27 and TRBJ1-5; unclear D gene. This receptor was taken from a girl aged 2-10 years with Rasmussen encephalitis and intractable seizures. The sequenced sample was peripheral blood, obtained at surgery. CDR3 in amino acids: CASSYLPPTENQPQHF. The CDR3 DNA is TGTGCCAGCAGTTACCTACCACCGACGGAAAATCAGCCCCAGCATTTT.